These 12 T cell receptor beta chains came from one sample sequenced in a study of T cells in localized non-small cell lung cancer. The repertoire was sequenced with immunoSEQ multiplex PCR; TCRdb's copy has only in-frame clones and lacks some. The sample contains approximately 83,000 clones, about nine tenths of which appear only once. The sample was PBMCs, taken before any cancer treatment. The receptors stem from a woman between 35 and 70 years old with stage II squamous cell lung carcinoma.

This sequence joins TRBV11-2 and TRBJ1-1; D not resolved. The ends were cut back, 1 base at V and 6 bases at J, with 9 bases in the middle. CDR3 length equals 13 residues. CDR1 and CDR2 from the germline V gene are SGHAT and FQNNGV. The CDR3 loop is CASSLVMGSEAFF. The CDR3 bases are TGTGCCAGCAGCTTAGTAATGGGGTCTGAAGCTTTCTTT.

This clone was observed a single time. The chain uses TRBV19 and TRBJ2-2; D is undetermined. Germline loops: CDR1 LNHDA, CDR2 SQIVND (reference sequence). The CDR3 covers 15 residues. With 3 bases removed from V and 5 bases from J, the gap between germline ends came to 13 bases. The CDR3: CASSILDPATGELFF. CDR3 coding DNA: TGTGCCAGTAGTATCCTAGACCCTGCTACCGGGGAGCTGTTTTTT. The variable domain in full, with the rest retrieved from reference TRBV19 and TRBJ2-2, is DGGITQSPKYLFRKEGQNVTLSCEQNLNHDAMYWYRQDPGQGLRLIYYSQIVNDFQKGDIAEGYSVSREKKESFPLTVTSAQKNPTAFYLCASSILDPATGELFFGEGSRLTVL.

The gene calls are TRBV28 and TRBJ2-7; the match to TRBD1 covers 7 bases. Germline V lookup: CDR1 MDHEN, CDR2 SYDVKM. V gave up 6 bases and J gave up 3 bases; unmatched junction bases: 5. The CDR3 is 13 residues long. The CDR3 loop reads CASREQGIYEQYF. DNA of the CDR3: TGTGCCAGCAGGGAACAGGGGATCTACGAGCAGTACTTC.

The V gene is TRBV6-4, the J gene TRBJ1-2; D gene uncertain. The CDR3 covers 15 residues. The germline V gene encodes CDR1 MRHNA and CDR2 SNTAGT. With 2 bases removed from V and 6 bases from J, the gap between germline ends came to 16 bases. The CDR3 spells CASSDAWMDPDGYTF. CDR3 bases: TGTGCCAGCAGTGACGCATGGATGGACCCCGATGGCTACACCTTC.

J is TRBJ2-7 and V is TRBV5-1, with D possibly matching TRBD2 (5 bases). With 6 bases removed from V and 9 bases from J, the gap between germline ends came to 25 bases. The CDR3 length is 15 residues. Germline V lookup: CDR1 SGHRS, CDR2 YFSETQ. The CDR3 loop reads CASMFGPGENTRQYF. The CDR3 DNA sequence: TGCGCCAGCATGTTCGGGCCCGGGGAGAATACGAGGCAGTACTTC.

The V call is TRBV28, the J call TRBJ2-2; D is unresolved. Germline V lookup: CDR1 MDHEN, CDR2 SYDVKM. This CDR3 has 12 residues. V was cut by 6 bases and J by 6 bases, with 8 bases left in between. The CDR3, as DNA: TGTGCCAGCAGAGATGTTTCCGGGGAGCTGTTTTTT. Its protein is CASRDVSGELFF.

This chain connects TRBV6-5 to TRBJ2-3, with D possibly being TRBD2 (6 bases). Germline CDR1 MNHEY, CDR2 SVGAGI. The V end lost 2 bases, the J end lost 1 base, and 10 bases lay between the germline ends. The CDR3 consists of 15 residues. The CDR3 region is CASSYTGVGTDTQYF. The CDR3 DNA follows: TGTGCCAGCAGTTACACGGGGGTGGGCACAGATACGCAGTATTTT.

The chain joins TRBV6-5 to TRBJ1-1; 8 bases fit TRBD1. CDR3 size: 14 residues. V gave up 6 bases and J gave up 2 bases; unmatched junction bases: 5. Germline assignment: CDR1 MNHEY and CDR2 SVGAGI. The CDR3 DNA sequence: TGTGCCAGCAGGACGACAGGGGCTAACACTGAAGCTTTCTTT. Residues: CASRTTGANTEAFF.

The V call is TRBV19, the J call TRBJ1-5; maybe TRBD1 (6 bases). The germline gives CDR1 LNHDA, CDR2 SQIVND (reference sequence). V lost 4 bases to trimming and J lost 4 bases, with 11 bases between them. This CDR3 has 14 amino acids. CDR3 DNA: TGTGCCAGTAGTAGGACAGTTCTGAATCAGCCCCAGCATTTT. Translation: CASSRTVLNQPQHF.

The rearrangement joins TRBV6-1 to TRBJ2-7; perhaps TRBD1 as D (6 bases). The length of the CDR3 is 13 residues. The germline V gene encodes CDR1 MNHNS and CDR2 SASEGT. Trimming took off 4 bases at V and 6 bases at J, with 13 bases between the two ends. For the CDR3, the DNA is TGTGCCAGCAGTGCACAGGGATGGTCCGAGCAGTACTTC. Its protein product is CASSAQGWSEQYF.

The chain employs TRBV28 and TRBJ1-1; D not resolved. This CDR3 has 16 amino acids. Germline CDR1 is MDHEN and CDR2 is SYDVKM. V lost 2 bases to trimming and J lost 0 bases, with 13 bases between them. The CDR3 loop is CASSLRATPVNTEAFF. The CDR3 DNA reads TGTGCCAGCAGTTTAAGAGCGACACCCGTGAACACTGAAGCTTTCTTT.

The rearrangement joins TRBV5-1 to TRBJ2-1; D possibly matches TRBD1 or TRBD2 (6 bases each). Germline assignment: CDR1 SGHRS and CDR2 YFSETQ. The CDR3 is made up of 16 amino acids. V was pared by 3 bases and J by 2 bases, with 15 bases between. The CDR3 region has the DNA TGCGCCAGCAGCTCCGGGGGACAACAGGCCTACAATGAGCAGTTCTTC. It yields the protein CASSSGGQQAYNEQFF.